What follows are 9 T cell receptor beta chains derived from one specimen sequenced in a study of shared clonotypes between healthy human individuals. Profiling relied on immunoSEQ multiplex PCR, and the TCRdb table lists in-frame clones only, not all of them. Of approximately 2,000,000 clones listed, about nine tenths were seen once; the top ten hold 0.3% to 0.4%. Sequencing was done on a sample of naive CD4+ T cells from PBMCs. Regarding subset: CD45RA+ positively selected. The receptor source for this set is a man younger than 35 in good health. Some clones in this sample may be carry-over from other donors' samples.

This clone was counted a single time. This chain links TRBV12-1 with TRBJ2-1. TRBV12-1 is given as a pseudogene. The CDR3 has 15 amino acids. The CDR3 loop is CASSPGHLMNHEQFF. The CDR3 region has the DNA TGTGCCAGCAGTCCCGGCCACCTTATGAATCATGAGCAGTTCTTC.

J is TRBJ2-1 and V is TRBV7-3; 9 bases agree with TRBD2. Germline CDR1 reads SGHTA; CDR2 reads FQGTGA. This CDR3 is built from 17 residues. J lost 3 bases, V lost 2 bases, and 8 bases had no gene match. The CDR3 DNA sequence: TGTGCCAGCAGCTTAGTAGTTAGTAGCGGGGGCTACAATGAGCAGTTCTTC. Translation gives CASSLVVSSGGYNEQFF. Full variable domain (missing parts from reference TRBV7-3 and TRBJ2-1): GAGVSQTPSNKVTEKGKYVELRCDPISGHTALYWYRQSLGQGPEFLIYFQGTGAADDSGLPNDRFFAVRPEGSVSTLKIQRTERGDSAVYLCASSLVVSSGGYNEQFFGPGTRLTVL.

The chain has TRBV19 and TRBJ1-1; 10 bases are shared with TRBD1. V lost 4 bases, J lost 5 bases, and 4 bases stayed unmatched. This CDR3 comprises 14 residues. Germline V lookup: CDR1 LNHDA, CDR2 SQIVND (reference sequence). The CDR3 spells CASSRQGAKTEAFF. For the CDR3, the DNA is TGTGCCAGTAGTAGACAGGGGGCGAAGACTGAAGCTTTCTTT.

The chain couples TRBV28 to TRBJ1-4; unclear D gene. This CDR3 is 14 amino acids long. Germline lookup yields CDR1 MDHEN and CDR2 SYDVKM. The ends were cut back, 8 bases at V and 4 bases at J, with 14 bases in the middle. The CDR3 protein is CASQSRTGNEKLFF. DNA of the CDR3: TGTGCCAGCCAGTCCCGGACGGGTAATGAAAAACTGTTTTTT.

This rearrangement joins TRBV7-9 to TRBJ1-5; 8 nucleotides match TRBD1. The CDR3 extends over 15 amino acids. Germline V gene sequence: CDR1 SEHNR, CDR2 FQNEAQ (reference sequence). Unmatched junction bases numbered 10, after V lost 5 bases and J lost 7 bases. DNA of the CDR3: TGTGCCAGCAGCCTCGGACAGGGCCGGTGGCAGCCCCAGCATTTT. Translating it yields CASSLGQGRWQPQHF.

V is TRBV19 and J is TRBJ2-1, with D unclear. CDR1 and CDR2 from the germline V gene are LNHDA and SQIVND (reference sequence). The CDR3 sequence is 19 residues long. The ends were cut back, 0 bases at V and 0 bases at J, with 18 bases in the middle. The CDR3 spells CASSIDTLMTGRSYNEQFF. CDR3 in DNA: TGTGCCAGTAGTATAGATACCCTTATGACGGGTCGCTCCTACAATGAGCAGTTCTTC.

This chain links TRBV5-6 with TRBJ2-7, with D perhaps being TRBD1 or TRBD2 (5 bases each). CDR1 is SGHDT, CDR2 YYEEEE, per germline. The CDR3 contains 16 residues. Trimming removed 1 base from V and 1 base from J, with 15 bases in between. The CDR3 reads CASSLQRGRASYEQYF. In DNA form, the CDR3 reads TGTGCCAGCAGCTTGCAACGGGGCAGGGCGTCCTACGAGCAGTACTTC.

The genes are TRBV6-1 and TRBJ1-2; 9 positions agree with TRBD1. The CDR3 contains 15 residues. Germline loops: CDR1 MNHNS, CDR2 SASEGT. V was pared by 5 bases and J by 1 base, with 5 bases of the junction left unmatched. The CDR3, as DNA: TGTGCCAGCAGTCCCCGGACAGGGGTTAACTATGGCTACACCTTC. Its protein product is CASSPRTGVNYGYTF.

The chain joins TRBV5-1 to TRBJ2-2, with 7 bases fitting TRBD1. The CDR3 consists of 16 residues. CDR1 is SGHRS, CDR2 YFSETQ, per germline. V shed 2 bases and J 7 bases; nucleotides not matched to a gene: 11. The CDR3 sequence is CASSLGVPGGFGELFF. The CDR3 DNA reads TGCGCCAGCAGCTTAGGAGTCCCAGGGGGATTCGGGGAGCTGTTTTTT.